Sequencing of this TCR beta chain was carried out in a study of T cell repertoires in cytomegalovirus infection. Turning to the study itself: Carrying CMV and the relevant HLA type showed in public TCR beta signatures. Whole-study results and caveats: Dominating the ex vivo response were TCR beta clonotypes that were CMV-specific and HLA-C-restricted. Carriers of CMV plus the relevant HLA were identified by cumulative public TCR beta family frequency.

This clonotype was seen at least ten times. What it binds is unknown. The CDR3 length is 14 residues. V lost 5 bases to trimming and J lost 12 bases; unmatched junction nucleotides: 8. The germline V gene has CDR1 SGHTA and CDR2 FQGNSA. TCRdb processed the reads anew with MiXCR; each CDR3 protein has one entry. The sample includes approximately 71,000 distinct CDR3 sequences, about 4% seen only once; the top ten take approximately 20%. The specimen sequenced was PBMCs. The genes are TRBV7-2 and TRBJ1-6, with 9 bases lining up with TRBD1. This receptor was identified in a human donor in good health (CMV status not recorded). Some clones in this sample may be carry-over from other donors' samples. The CDR3, as DNA: TGTGCCAGCAGCCGGGACAGGGAAAGCGGACCCCTCCACTTT. This translates into CASSRDRESGPLHF.